A selection of T cell receptor beta chains follows, all from one sample in a study of T cell changes during pregnancy in multiple sclerosis. TCRdb's copy holds only in-frame clones and misses some; the assay was immunoSEQ multiplex PCR. The sample shows 70,000 to 80,000 clones, more than 90% of them seen only once. Here the sequenced sample was peripheral blood, taken after pregnancy. These receptors all stem from a female donor in good health, enrolled as a control in a pregnancy study. The CDR3 runs from the conserved cysteine through the conserved F or W. A D gene is named only where the DNA matches it firmly. Part of the rows lack a size; the others show once, few, many or a class for expanded clones.

>TRBV5-1|TRBJ1-1|once|TRBD1
CASSKTGGEAFF
TGCGCCAGCAGCAAGACAGGGGGGGAAGCTTTCTTT
>TRBV12-2|TRBJ2-1|-|-
CASRLRGGAPYNEQFF
TGTGCAAGTCGCTTACGTGGGGGGGCCCCCTACAATGAGCAGTTCTTC
>TRBV5-1|TRBJ2-1|-|TRBD2
CASTISGGTYNEQFF
TGCGCCAGCACCATTAGCGGGGGGACCTACAATGAGCAGTTCTTC
>TRBV15|TRBJ2-3|-|TRBD1
CATSRGRDSLQYF
TGTGCCACCAGCAGAGGCCGGGACAGCCTGCAGTATTTT
>TRBV4-1|TRBJ1-2|few|-
CASSQGLPNYGYTF
TGCGCCAGCAGCCAAGGTCTACCCAACTATGGCTACACCTTC
>TRBV6-6|TRBJ1-1|once|-
CASSQQGWNTEAFF
TGTGCCAGCAGCCAACAGGGATGGAACACTGAAGCTTTCTTT
>TRBV7-9|TRBJ1-2|-|-
CASSFPTGGKGYGYTF
TGTGCCAGCAGCTTCCCAACAGGTGGCAAAGGATATGGCTACACCTTC
>TRBV7-9|TRBJ2-5|-|TRBD2
CASSLGAGIQETQYF
TGTGCCAGCAGCTTAGGAGCGGGAATACAAGAGACCCAGTACTTC
>TRBV30|TRBJ1-6|-|TRBD1
CAWDRVASPLHF
TGTGCCTGGGACAGGGTGGCTTCACCCCTCCACTTT
>TRBV2|TRBJ1-4|-|TRBD1
CASRPEGAGTEKLFF
TGTGCCAGCAGGCCTGAGGGGGCCGGGACTGAAAAACTGTTTTTT
>TRBV4-3|TRBJ2-7|-|TRBD2
CASSHGLAGYYEQYF
TGCGCCAGCAGCCACGGACTAGCGGGGTACTACGAGCAGTACTTC
>TRBV29-1|TRBJ2-6|once|TRBD1
CSAVGLTGTASSGANVLTF
TGCAGCGCCGTTGGACTGACCGGGACAGCTAGCTCTGGGGCCAACGTCCTGACTTTC
>TRBV5-5|TRBJ2-7|-|TRBD2
CASSQTSGSSYEQYF
TGTGCCAGCAGCCAAACTAGCGGGAGCTCCTACGAGCAGTACTTC
>TRBV7-9|TRBJ2-7|-|TRBD2
CASNQLGLAETYEQYF
TGTGCCAGCAACCAACTGGGACTAGCGGAGACCTACGAGCAGTACTTC
>TRBV6-5|TRBJ2-5|-|-
CASSYQDRQETQYF
TGTGCCAGCAGTTACCAGGACAGACAAGAGACCCAGTACTTC
>TRBV7-8|TRBJ2-7|-|-
CASSLRETPIYEQYF
TGTGCCAGCAGCTTACGTGAGACTCCAATCTACGAGCAGTACTTC
>TRBV5-1|TRBJ2-3|-|-
CASSAGQTTDTQYF
TGCGCCAGCAGCGCGGGACAGACCACAGATACGCAGTATTTT
>TRBV5-4|TRBJ2-5|-|TRBD1
CASSLTGGQETQYF
TGTGCCAGCAGCTTGACAGGGGGCCAAGAGACCCAGTACTTC
>TRBV6-1|TRBJ2-3|-|TRBD1
CASSGGTGEDTQYF
TGTGCCAGCAGTGGCGGGACAGGGGAGGATACGCAGTATTTT
>TRBV19|TRBJ1-2|-|TRBD1
CASRLQGANYGYTF
TGTGCCAGTAGACTACAGGGGGCCAACTATGGCTACACCTTC
>TRBV5-4|TRBJ2-2|-|TRBD2
CASSSLATNTGELFF
TGTGCCAGCAGCTCACTAGCGACGAACACCGGGGAGCTGTTTTTT
>TRBV30|TRBJ2-1|-|TRBD2
CAWSGAGGGNEQFF
TGTGCCTGGAGTGGAGCGGGAGGAGGAAATGAGCAGTTCTTC
>TRBV12-2|TRBJ2-1|-|-
CASRFPFKRSSYNEQFF
TGTGCAAGTCGCTTCCCGTTCAAGCGCAGCTCCTACAATGAGCAGTTCTTC
>TRBV4-2|TRBJ2-1|-|TRBD2
CASSQRDTSGSNEQFF
TGTGCCAGCAGCCAAAGGGACACTAGCGGGAGTAATGAGCAGTTCTTC
>TRBV7-6|TRBJ1-1|-|-
CASSLLGGGTEAFF
TGTGCCAGCAGCCTGCTTGGGGGAGGCACTGAAGCTTTCTTT
>TRBV4-1|TRBJ1-4|-|TRBD1
CASSQRQGNEKLFF
TGCGCCAGCAGCCAACGACAGGGGAATGAAAAACTGTTTTTT
>TRBV15|TRBJ2-1|-|TRBD2
CATSRAGLAGGPWIPGKVYNEQFF
TGTGCCACCAGCAGAGCTGGACTAGCGGGAGGGCCATGGATACCGGGCAAGGTCTACAATGAGCAGTTCTTC